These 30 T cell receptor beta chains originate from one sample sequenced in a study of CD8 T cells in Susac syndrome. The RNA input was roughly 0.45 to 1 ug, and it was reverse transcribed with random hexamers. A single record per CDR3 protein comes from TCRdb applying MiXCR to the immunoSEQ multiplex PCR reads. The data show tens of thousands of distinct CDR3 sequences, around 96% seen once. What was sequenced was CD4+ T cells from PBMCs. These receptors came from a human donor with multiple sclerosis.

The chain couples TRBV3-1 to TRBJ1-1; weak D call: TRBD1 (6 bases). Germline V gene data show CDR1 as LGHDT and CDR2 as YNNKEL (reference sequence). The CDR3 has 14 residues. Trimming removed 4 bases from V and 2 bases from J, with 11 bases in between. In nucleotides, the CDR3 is TGTGCCAGCAGCCGGAGGGGGATTAACACTGAAGCTTTCTTT. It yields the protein CASSRRGINTEAFF.

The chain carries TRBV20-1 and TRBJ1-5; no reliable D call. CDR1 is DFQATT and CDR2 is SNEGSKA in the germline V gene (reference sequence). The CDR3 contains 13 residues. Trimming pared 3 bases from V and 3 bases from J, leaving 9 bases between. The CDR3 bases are TGCAGTGCTAGGAGCGCCCTCAATCAGCCCCAGCATTTT. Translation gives CSARSALNQPQHF.

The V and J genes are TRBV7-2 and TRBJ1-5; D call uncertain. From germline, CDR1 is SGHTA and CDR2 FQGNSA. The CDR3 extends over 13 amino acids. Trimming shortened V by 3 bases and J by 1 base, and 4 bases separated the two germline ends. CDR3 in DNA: TGTGCCAGCAGCTTTGACAGCAATCAGCCCCAGCATTTT. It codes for CASSFDSNQPQHF.

The CDR3 nucleotides read TGCAGCGTGAGGACCCTTCGGGGCAAAAACATTCAGTACTTC. As protein: CSVRTLRGKNIQYF. The rearrangement joins TRBV29-1 to TRBJ2-4, with D possibly TRBD2 on 5 matching bases. The CDR3 length is 14 residues. The germline V and J ends were trimmed by 6 bases and 3 bases, with 15 bases remaining between them. CDR1 is SQVTM, CDR2 ANQGSEA, per germline.

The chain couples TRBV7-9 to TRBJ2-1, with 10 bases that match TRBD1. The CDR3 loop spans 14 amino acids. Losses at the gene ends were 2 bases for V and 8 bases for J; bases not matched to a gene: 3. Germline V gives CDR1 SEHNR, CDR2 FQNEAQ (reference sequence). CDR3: CASSLRDRGHEQFF. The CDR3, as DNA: TGTGCCAGCAGCTTAAGGGACAGGGGACATGAGCAGTTCTTC.

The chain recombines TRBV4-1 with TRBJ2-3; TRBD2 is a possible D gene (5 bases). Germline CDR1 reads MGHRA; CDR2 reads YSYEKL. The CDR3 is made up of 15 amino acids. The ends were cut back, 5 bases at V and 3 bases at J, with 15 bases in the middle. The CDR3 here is CASSKQRVGTDTQYF. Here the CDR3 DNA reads TGCGCCAGCAGCAAGCAGAGGGTTGGGACAGATACGCAGTATTTT.

The CDR3 spells CSARDRRTPNYGYTF. The DNA of the CDR3 is TGCAGTGCTAGAGATCGACGGACCCCTAACTATGGCTACACCTTC. V is TRBV20-1 and J is TRBJ1-2; the D is unclear. V dropped 0 bases and J dropped 0 bases, with 11 bases sitting between them. This CDR3 contains 15 residues. The V gene's germline CDR1 is DFQATT and CDR2 SNEGSKA (reference sequence).

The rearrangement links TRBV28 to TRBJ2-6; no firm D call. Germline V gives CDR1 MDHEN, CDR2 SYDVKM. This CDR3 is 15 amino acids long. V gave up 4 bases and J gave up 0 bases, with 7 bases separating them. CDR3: CASSSVRSGANVLTF. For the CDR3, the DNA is TGTGCCAGCAGTTCCGTCCGCTCTGGGGCCAACGTCCTGACTTTC.

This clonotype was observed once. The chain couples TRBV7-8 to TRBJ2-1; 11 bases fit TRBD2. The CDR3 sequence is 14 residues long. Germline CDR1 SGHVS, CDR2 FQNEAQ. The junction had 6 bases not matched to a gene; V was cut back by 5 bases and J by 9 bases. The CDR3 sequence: CASSTGTSGGEQFF. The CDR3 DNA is TGTGCCAGCAGCACTGGGACTAGCGGAGGTGAGCAGTTCTTC.

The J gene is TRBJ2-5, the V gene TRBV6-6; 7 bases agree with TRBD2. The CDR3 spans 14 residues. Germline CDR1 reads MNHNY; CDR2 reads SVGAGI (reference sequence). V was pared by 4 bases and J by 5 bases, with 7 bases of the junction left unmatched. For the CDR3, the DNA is TGTGCCAGCAGTTTCGAGCGGGGAGGGGAGACCCAGTACTTC. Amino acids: CASSFERGGETQYF.

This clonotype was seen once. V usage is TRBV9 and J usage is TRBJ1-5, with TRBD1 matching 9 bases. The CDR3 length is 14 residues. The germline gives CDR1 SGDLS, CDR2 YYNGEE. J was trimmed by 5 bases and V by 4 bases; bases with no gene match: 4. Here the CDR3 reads CASSMGQGYQPQHF. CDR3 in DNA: TGTGCCAGCAGCATGGGACAGGGCTATCAGCCCCAGCATTTT.

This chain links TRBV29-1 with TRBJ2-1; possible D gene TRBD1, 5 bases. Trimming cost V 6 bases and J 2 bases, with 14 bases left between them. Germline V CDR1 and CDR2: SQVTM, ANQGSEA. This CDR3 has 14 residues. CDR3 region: CSVGPGRTYNEQFF. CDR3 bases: TGCAGCGTGGGGCCCGGACGGACCTACAATGAGCAGTTCTTC.

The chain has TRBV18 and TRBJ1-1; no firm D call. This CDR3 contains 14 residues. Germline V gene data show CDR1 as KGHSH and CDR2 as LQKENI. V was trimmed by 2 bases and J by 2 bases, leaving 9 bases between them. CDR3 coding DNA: TGTGCCAGCTCACCAGTGGGCCCCAACACTGAAGCTTTCTTT. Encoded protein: CASSPVGPNTEAFF.

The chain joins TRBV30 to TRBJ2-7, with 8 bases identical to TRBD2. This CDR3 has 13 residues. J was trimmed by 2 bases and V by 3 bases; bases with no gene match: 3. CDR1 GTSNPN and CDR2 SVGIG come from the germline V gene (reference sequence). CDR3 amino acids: CAWSQRGTYEQYF. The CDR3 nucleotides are TGTGCCTGGAGCCAGCGGGGGACCTACGAGCAGTACTTC.

CDR3 sequence: CASSSDREAQYF. CDR3 bases: TGTGCCAGCTCATCGGACAGGGAGGCCCAGTACTTC. J is TRBJ2-5 and V is TRBV18; 8 nucleotides match TRBD1. CDR3 size: 12 residues. With V trimmed by 5 bases and J by 9 bases, 5 bases remained unmatched. The V gene's germline CDR1 is KGHSH and CDR2 LQKENI.

The CDR3 bases are TGTGCCAGCAGCTTAGAGGGGGGGCCCGGAGATACGCAGTATTTT. This gives the protein CASSLEGGPGDTQYF. The chain joins TRBV7-9 to TRBJ2-3; a weak D match, TRBD2 (7 bases). The length of the CDR3 is 15 residues. The germline V gene encodes CDR1 SEHNR and CDR2 FQNEAQ (reference sequence). The V gene lost 1 base and the J gene lost 5 bases, with 13 bases spanning the gap.

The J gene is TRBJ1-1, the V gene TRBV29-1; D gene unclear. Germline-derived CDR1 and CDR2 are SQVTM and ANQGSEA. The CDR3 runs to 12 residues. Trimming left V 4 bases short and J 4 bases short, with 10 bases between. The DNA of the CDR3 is TGCAGCGTTGCCAGGTTGGGCACTGAAGCTTTCTTT. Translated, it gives CSVARLGTEAFF. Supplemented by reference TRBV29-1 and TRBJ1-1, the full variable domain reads SAVISQKPSRDICQRGTSLTIQCQVDSQVTMMFWYRQQPGQSLTLIATANQGSEATYESGFVIDKFPISRPNLTFSTLTVSNMSPEDSSIYLCSVARLGTEAFFGQGTRLTVV.

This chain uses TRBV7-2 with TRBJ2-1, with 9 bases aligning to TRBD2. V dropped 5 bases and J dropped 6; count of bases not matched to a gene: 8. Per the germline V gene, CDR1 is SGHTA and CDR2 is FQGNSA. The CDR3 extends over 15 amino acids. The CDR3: CASSLSGGPVNEQFF. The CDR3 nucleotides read TGTGCCAGCAGCCTCAGCGGGGGGCCGGTCAATGAGCAGTTCTTC.

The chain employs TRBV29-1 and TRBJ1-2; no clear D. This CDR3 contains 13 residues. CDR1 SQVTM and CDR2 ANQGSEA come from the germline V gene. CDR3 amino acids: CSCSLRESYGYTF. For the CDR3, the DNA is TGCTCATGCTCCTTACGAGAGAGCTATGGCTACACCTTC.

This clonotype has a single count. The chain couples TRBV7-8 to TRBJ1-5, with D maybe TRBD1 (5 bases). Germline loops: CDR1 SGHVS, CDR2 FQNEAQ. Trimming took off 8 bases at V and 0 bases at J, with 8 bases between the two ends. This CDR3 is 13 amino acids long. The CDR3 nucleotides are TGTGCCAGCGGCAGGGATAGCAATCAGCCCCAGCATTTT. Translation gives CASGRDSNQPQHF.

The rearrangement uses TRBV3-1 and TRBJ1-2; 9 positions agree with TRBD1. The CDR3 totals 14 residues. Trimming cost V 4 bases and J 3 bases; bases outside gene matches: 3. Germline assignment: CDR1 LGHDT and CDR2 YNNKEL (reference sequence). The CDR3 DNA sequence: TGTGCCAGCAGCCGGCGGGACAGGGACTATGGCTACACCTTC. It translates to CASSRRDRDYGYTF. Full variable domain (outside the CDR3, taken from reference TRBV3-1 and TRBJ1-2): DTAVSQTPKYLVTQMGNDKSIKCEQNLGHDTMYWYKQDSKKFLKIMFSYNNKELIINETVPNRFSPKSPDKAHLNLHINSLELGDSAVYFCASSRRDRDYGYTFGSGTRLTVV.

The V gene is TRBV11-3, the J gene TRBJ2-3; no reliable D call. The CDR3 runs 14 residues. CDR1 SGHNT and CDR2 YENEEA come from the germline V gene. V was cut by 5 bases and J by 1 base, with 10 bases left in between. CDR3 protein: CASSPAWGTDTQYF. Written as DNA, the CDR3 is TGTGCCAGCAGCCCGGCGTGGGGCACAGATACGCAGTATTTT. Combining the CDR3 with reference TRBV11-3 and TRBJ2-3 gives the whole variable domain EAGVVQSPRYKIIEKKQPVAFWCNPISGHNTLYWYLQNLGQGPELLIRYENEEAVDDSQLPKDRFSAERLKGVDSTLKIQPAELGDSAVYLCASSPAWGTDTQYFGPGTRLTVL.

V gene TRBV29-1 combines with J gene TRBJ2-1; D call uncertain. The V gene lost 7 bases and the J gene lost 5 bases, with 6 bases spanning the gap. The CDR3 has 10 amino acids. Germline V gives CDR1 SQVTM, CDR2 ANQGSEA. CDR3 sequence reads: CSAQNNEQFF. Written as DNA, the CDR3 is TGCAGCGCTCAGAACAATGAGCAGTTCTTC.

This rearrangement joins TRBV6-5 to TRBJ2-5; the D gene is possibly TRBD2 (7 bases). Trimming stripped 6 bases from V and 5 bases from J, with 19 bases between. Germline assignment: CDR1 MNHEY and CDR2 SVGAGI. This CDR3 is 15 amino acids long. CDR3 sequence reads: CASSISWGGAETQYF. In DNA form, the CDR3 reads TGTGCCAGCAGCATCTCGTGGGGGGGGGCTGAGACCCAGTACTTC.

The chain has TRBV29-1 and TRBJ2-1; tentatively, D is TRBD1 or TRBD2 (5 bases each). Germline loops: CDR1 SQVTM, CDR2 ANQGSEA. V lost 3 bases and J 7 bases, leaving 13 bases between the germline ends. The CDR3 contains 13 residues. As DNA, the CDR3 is TGCAGCGTTGAGGCGTTGAGGGGTAATGAGCAGTTCTTC. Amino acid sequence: CSVEALRGNEQFF.

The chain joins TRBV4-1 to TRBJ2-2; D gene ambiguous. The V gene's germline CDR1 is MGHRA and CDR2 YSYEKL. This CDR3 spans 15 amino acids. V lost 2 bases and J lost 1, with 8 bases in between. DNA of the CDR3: TGCGCCAGCAGCCAACGCGAGCGGAACACCGGGGAGCTGTTTTTT. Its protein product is CASSQRERNTGELFF.

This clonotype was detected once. CDR3 DNA: TGTGCCAGCAGCCAAGAACCGTTAACCTACGAGCAGTACTTC. Its protein product is CASSQEPLTYEQYF. V usage is TRBV4-2 and J usage is TRBJ2-7; D gene ambiguous. The germline CDR1 and CDR2 sequences are LGHNA and YNFKEQ. V lost 0 bases to trimming and J lost 2 bases, with 8 bases between them. This CDR3 contains 14 residues.

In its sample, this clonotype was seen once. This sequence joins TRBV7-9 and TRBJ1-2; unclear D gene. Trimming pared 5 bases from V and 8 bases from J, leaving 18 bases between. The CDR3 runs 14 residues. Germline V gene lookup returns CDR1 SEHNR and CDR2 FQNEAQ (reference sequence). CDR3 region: CASSLRSLRNGYTF. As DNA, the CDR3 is TGTGCCAGCAGCCTCCGGAGCCTCCGGAACGGCTACACCTTC.

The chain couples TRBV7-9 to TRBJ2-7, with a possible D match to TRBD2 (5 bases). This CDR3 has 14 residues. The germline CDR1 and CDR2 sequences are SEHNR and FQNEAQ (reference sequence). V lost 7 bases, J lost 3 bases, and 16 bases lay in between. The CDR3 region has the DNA TGTGCCAGCAATAACGGAGGTTCACGCTACGAGCAGTACTTC. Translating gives CASNNGGSRYEQYF.

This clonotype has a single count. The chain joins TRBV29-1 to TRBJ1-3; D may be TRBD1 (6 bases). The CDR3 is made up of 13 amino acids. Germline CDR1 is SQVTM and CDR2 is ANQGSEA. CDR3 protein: CGTRSGAGNTIYF. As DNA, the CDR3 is TGCGGAACCCGGTCAGGGGCTGGAAACACCATATATTTT.